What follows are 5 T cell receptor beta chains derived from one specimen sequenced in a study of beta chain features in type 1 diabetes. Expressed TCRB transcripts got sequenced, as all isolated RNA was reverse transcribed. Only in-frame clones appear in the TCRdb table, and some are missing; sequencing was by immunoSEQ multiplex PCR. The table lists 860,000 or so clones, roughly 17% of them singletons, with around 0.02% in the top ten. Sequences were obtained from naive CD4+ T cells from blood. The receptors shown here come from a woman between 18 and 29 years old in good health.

The DNA for the CDR3 is TGTGCCAGCAGCCTTATAGCGGGACGCAATGAGCAGTTCTTC. It translates to CASSLIAGRNEQFF. The chain uses TRBV11-2 and TRBJ2-1; 8 positions agree with TRBD2. Germline V gene lookup returns CDR1 SGHAT and CDR2 FQNNGV. The junction had 6 bases not matched to a gene; V was cut back by 5 bases and J by 6 bases. The CDR3 contains 14 residues.

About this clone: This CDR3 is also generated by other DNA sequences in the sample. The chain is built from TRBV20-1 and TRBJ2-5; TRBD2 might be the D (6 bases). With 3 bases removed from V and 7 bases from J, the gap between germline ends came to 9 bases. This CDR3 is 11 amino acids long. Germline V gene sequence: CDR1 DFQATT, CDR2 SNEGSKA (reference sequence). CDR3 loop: CSASRGGTQYF. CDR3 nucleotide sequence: TGCAGTGCTAGTAGGGGAGGGACCCAGTACTTC.

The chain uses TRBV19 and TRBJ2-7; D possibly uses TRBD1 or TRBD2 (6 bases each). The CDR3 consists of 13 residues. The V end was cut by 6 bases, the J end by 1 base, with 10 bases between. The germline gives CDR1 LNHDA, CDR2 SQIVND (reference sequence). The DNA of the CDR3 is TGTGCCAGTAGAGGGGGGCGGTCCTACGAGCAGTACTTC. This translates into CASRGGRSYEQYF.

The CDR3 here is CASSPQRGTSTDTQYF. CDR3 sequence (DNA): TGTGCCAGCAGCCCCCAGCGGGGTACTAGCACAGATACGCAGTATTTT. V and J are TRBV7-3 and TRBJ2-3, with 7 positions matching TRBD2. With 5 bases clipped from V and 0 bases from J, the junction kept 8 bases outside the gene matches. The V gene's germline CDR1 is SGHTA and CDR2 FQGTGA. The CDR3 has 16 residues.

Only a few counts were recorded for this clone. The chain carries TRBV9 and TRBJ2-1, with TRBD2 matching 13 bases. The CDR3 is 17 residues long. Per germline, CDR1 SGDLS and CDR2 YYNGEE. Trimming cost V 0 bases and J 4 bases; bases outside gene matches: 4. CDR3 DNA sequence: TGTGCCAGCAGCGTAGCTCAGGGACTAGCGGGATACAATGAGCAGTTCTTC. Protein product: CASSVAQGLAGYNEQFF.